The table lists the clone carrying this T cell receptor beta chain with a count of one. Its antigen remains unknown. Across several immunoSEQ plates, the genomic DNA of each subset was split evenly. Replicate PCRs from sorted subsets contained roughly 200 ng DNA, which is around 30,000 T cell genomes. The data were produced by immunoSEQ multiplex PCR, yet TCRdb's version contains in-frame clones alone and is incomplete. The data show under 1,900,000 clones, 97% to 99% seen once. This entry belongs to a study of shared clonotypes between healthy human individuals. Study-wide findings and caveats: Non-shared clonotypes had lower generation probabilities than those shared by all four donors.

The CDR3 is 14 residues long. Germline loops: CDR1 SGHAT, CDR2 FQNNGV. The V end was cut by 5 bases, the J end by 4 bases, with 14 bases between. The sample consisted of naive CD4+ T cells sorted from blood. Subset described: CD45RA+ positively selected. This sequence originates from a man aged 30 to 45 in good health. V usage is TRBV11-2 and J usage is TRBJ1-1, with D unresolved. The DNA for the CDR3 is TGTGCCAGCAGCGTCCATATTCGTACCACTGAAGCTTTCTTT. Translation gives CASSVHIRTTEAFF. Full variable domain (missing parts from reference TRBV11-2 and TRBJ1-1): EAGVAQSPRYKIIEKRQSVAFWCNPISGHATLYWYQQILGQGPKLLIQFQNNGVVDDSQLPKDRFSAERLKGVDSTLKIQPAKLEDSAVYLCASSVHIRTTEAFFGQGTRLTVV.